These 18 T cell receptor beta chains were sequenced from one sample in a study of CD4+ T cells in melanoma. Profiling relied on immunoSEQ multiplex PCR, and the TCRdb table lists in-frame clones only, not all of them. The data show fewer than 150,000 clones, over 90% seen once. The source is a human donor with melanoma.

CDR3: CASSPAQNYEQYF. Here the CDR3 DNA reads TGTGCCAGCTCACCGGCCCAGAACTACGAGCAGTACTTC. This chain connects TRBV18 to TRBJ2-7; D unclear. Germline CDR1 and CDR2: KGHSH and LQKENI. CDR3 size: 13 residues. The ends were cut back, 3 bases at V and 3 bases at J, with 9 bases in the middle.

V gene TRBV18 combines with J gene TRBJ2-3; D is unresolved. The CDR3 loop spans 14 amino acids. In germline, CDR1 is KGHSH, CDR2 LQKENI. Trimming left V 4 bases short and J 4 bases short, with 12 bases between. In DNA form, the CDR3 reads TGTGCCAGCTCACGGAGAACCACCGCAGATACGCAGTATTTT. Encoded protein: CASSRRTTADTQYF.

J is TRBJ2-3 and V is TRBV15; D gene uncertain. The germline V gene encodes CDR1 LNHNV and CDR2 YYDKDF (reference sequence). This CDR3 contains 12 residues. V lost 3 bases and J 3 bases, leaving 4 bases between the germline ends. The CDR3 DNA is TGTGCCACCAGCAGGCTTACAGATACGCAGTATTTT. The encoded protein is CATSRLTDTQYF.

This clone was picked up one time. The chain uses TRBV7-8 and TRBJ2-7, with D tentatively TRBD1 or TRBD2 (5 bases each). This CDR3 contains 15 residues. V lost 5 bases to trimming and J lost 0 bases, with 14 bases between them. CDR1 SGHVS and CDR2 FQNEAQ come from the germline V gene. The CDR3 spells CASSPGGTVSYEQYF. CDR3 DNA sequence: TGTGCCAGCAGCCCCGGTGGGACGGTCTCCTACGAGCAGTACTTC.

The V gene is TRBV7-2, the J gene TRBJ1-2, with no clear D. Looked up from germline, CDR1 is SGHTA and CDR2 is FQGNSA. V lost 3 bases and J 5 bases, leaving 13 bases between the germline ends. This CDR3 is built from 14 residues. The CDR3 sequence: CASSFSGAQYGYTF. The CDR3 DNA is TGTGCCAGCAGCTTCTCAGGCGCCCAATATGGCTACACCTTC.

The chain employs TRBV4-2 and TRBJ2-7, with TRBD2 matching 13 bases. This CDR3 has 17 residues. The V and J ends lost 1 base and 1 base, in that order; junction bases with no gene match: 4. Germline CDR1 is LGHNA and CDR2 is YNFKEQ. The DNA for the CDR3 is TGTGCCAGCAGCCAAGCCCGGACTAGCGGGGGATCCTACGAGCAGTACTTC. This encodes CASSQARTSGGSYEQYF.

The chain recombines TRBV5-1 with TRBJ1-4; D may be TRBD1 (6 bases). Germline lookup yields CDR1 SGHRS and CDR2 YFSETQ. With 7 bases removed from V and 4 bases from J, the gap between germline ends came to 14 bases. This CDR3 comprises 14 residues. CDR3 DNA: TGCGCCAGCGCTGACGGGACAAGTAATGAAAAACTGTTTTTT. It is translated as CASADGTSNEKLFF.

The CDR3 sequence: CASSTDRDRATDTGELFF. The CDR3 coding sequence is TGTGCCAGCAGTACAGACCGGGACAGGGCGACTGACACCGGGGAGCTGTTTTTT. The chain has TRBV11-2 and TRBJ2-2, with 9 positions matching TRBD1. This CDR3 contains 18 residues. After removal of 6 bases from V and 3 bases from J, the junction contained 14 bases not matched to a gene. Looked up from germline, CDR1 is SGHAT and CDR2 is FQNNGV.

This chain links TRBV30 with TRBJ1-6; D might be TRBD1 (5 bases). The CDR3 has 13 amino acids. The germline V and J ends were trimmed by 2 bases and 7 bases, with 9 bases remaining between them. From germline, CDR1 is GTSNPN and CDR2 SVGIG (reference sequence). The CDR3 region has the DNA TGTGCCTGGAGTATGGACATCAATTCACCCCTCCACTTT. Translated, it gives CAWSMDINSPLHF.

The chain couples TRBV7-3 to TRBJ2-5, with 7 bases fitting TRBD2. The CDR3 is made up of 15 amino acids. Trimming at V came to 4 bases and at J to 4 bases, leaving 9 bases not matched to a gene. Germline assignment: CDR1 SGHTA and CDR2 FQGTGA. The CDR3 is CASSSSTSNTETQYF. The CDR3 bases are TGTGCCAGCAGCTCATCGACTAGCAATACAGAGACCCAGTACTTC.

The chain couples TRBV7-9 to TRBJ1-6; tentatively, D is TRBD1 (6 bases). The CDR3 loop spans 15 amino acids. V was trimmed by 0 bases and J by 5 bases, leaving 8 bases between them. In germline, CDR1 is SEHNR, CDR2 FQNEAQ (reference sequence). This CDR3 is CASSLAGTHNSPLHF. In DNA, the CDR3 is TGTGCCAGCAGCTTAGCCGGGACACATAATTCACCCCTCCACTTT.

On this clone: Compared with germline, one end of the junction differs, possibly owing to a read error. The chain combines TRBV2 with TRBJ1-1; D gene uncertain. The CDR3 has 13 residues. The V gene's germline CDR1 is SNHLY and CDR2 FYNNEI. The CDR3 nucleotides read TGTGCCAGGAGTGAAGTGGGTAACACTGAAGCTTTCTTT. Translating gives CARSEVGNTEAFF.

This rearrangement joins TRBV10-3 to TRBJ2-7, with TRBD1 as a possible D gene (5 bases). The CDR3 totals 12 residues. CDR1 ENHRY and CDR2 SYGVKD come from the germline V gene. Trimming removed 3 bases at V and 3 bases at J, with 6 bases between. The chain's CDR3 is CAISDQGYEQYF. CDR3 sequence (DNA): TGTGCCATCAGTGACCAGGGCTACGAGCAGTACTTC.

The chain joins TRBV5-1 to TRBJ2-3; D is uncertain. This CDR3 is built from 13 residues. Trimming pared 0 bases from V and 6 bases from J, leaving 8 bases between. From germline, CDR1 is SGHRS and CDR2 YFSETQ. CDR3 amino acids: CASSLVGADTQYF. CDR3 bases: TGCGCCAGCAGCTTGGTTGGCGCGGATACGCAGTATTTT.

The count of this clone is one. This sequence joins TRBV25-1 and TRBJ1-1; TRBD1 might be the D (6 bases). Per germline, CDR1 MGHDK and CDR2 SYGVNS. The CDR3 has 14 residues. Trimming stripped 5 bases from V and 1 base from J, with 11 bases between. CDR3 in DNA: TGTGCCAGCAGTAGGGGGGCCGCGAACACTGAAGCTTTCTTT. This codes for CASSRGAANTEAFF.

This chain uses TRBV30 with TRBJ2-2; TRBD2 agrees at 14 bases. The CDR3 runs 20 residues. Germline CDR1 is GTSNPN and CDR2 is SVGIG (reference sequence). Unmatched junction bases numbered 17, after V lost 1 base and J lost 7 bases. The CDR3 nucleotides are TGTGCCTGGAGTGGGGATCGGACTAGCGGGGGGACTGCTCTCAGCGGGGAGCTGTTTTTT. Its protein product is CAWSGDRTSGGTALSGELFF.

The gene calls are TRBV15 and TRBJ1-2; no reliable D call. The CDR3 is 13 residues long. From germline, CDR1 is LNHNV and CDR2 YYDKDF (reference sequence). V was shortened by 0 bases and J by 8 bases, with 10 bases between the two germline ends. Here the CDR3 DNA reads TGTGCCACCAGCAGAGAGGGCGGATGGGGCTACACCTTC. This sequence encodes CATSREGGWGYTF.

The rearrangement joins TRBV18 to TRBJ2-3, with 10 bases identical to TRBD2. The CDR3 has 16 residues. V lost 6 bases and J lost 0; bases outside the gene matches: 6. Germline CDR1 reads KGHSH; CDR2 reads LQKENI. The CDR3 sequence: CASSPAGGRSTDTQYF. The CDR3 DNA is TGTGCCAGCTCTCCAGCGGGGGGGCGGAGCACAGATACGCAGTATTTT.